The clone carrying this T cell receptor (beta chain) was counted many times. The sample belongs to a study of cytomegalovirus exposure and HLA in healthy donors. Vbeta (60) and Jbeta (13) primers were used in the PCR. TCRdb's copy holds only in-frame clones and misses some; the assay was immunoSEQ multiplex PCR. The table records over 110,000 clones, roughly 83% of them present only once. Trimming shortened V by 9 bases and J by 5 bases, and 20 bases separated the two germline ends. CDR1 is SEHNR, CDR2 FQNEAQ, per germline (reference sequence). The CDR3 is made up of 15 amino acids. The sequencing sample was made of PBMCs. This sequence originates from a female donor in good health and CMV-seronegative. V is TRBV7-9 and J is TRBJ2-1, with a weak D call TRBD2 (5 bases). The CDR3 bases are TGTGCCAGAAGCCGCGCTGAGGGAGTAGACAATGAGCAGTTCTTC. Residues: CARSRAEGVDNEQFF.